The rows below give T cell receptor beta chains drawn from one sample of a study of blood T cell repertoires in COVID-19. Assay used: immunoSEQ multiplex PCR; TCRdb lists only in-frame clones, some missing. The table lists about 300,000 clones, approximately 90% of them singletons, with approximately 5.4% in the top ten. Source material: PBMCs or T cells enriched from blood (not recorded which). These receptors were taken from a woman aged 25 to 39 who had recovered from COVID-19. Both conserved end residues are part of each CDR3. The D gene is left open where the match is weak. Clone size is not always given. Where it is, it says once, few, many or a class for expanded clones.

J gene: TRBJ1-2
D gene: TRBD1
clone size: few
V gene: TRBV5-1
CDR3 protein: CASSLDRGSGYTF
CDR3 DNA: TGCGCCAGCAGCTTAGACAGGGGCTCTGGCTACACCTTC

J gene: TRBJ1-2
D gene: -
clone size: -
V gene: TRBV10-3
CDR3 protein: CAISGGVPSYGYTF
CDR3 DNA: TGTGCCATCAGTGGGGGGGTTCCCTCCTATGGCTACACCTTC

J gene: TRBJ2-3
D gene: TRBD2
clone size: -
V gene: TRBV9
CDR3 protein: CASSGLAGGPVGTDTQYF
CDR3 DNA: TGTGCCAGCAGCGGACTAGCGGGGGGTCCTGTGGGCACAGATACGCAGTATTTT

J gene: TRBJ1-3
D gene: -
clone size: -
V gene: TRBV9
CDR3 protein: CASQTRPGDTIYF
CDR3 DNA: TGTGCCAGCCAGACGCGGCCGGGGGACACCATATATTTT

J gene: TRBJ2-2
D gene: -
clone size: -
V gene: TRBV19
CDR3 protein: CASSTAAGQVGELFF
CDR3 DNA: TGTGCCAGTAGTACCGCCGCGGGGCAGGTCGGGGAGCTGTTTTTT

J gene: TRBJ1-2
D gene: -
clone size: -
V gene: TRBV25-1
CDR3 protein: CASSEYRSGGYTF
CDR3 DNA: TGTGCCAGCAGTGAATATAGATCGGGGGGCTACACCTTC

J gene: TRBJ1-6
D gene: -
clone size: -
V gene: TRBV9
CDR3 protein: CASSVDLPNSPLHF
CDR3 DNA: TGTGCCAGCAGCGTAGACCTACCCAATTCACCCCTCCACTTT

J gene: TRBJ2-7
D gene: -
clone size: once
V gene: TRBV2
CDR3 protein: CASSTGTTYEQYF
CDR3 DNA: TGTGCCAGCAGTACAGGGACCACCTACGAGCAGTACTTC

J gene: TRBJ1-3
D gene: -
clone size: -
V gene: TRBV2
CDR3 protein: CASIKQGAGSGNTIYF
CDR3 DNA: TGTGCCAGCATTAAACAGGGTGCGGGCTCTGGAAACACCATATATTTT

J gene: TRBJ2-2
D gene: TRBD1
clone size: -
V gene: TRBV9
CDR3 protein: CASSAAPRQGFNTGELFF
CDR3 DNA: TGTGCCAGCAGCGCCGCTCCCCGACAGGGCTTTAACACCGGGGAGCTGTTTTTT

J gene: TRBJ1-2
D gene: TRBD1
clone size: -
V gene: TRBV27
CDR3 protein: CASSLSGQNYGYTF
CDR3 DNA: TGTGCCAGCAGTTTATCGGGACAGAACTATGGCTACACCTTC

J gene: TRBJ2-7
D gene: -
clone size: few
V gene: TRBV7-9
CDR3 protein: CASRSLAEQYF
CDR3 DNA: TGTGCCAGCAGATCCCTGGCCGAGCAGTACTTC

J gene: TRBJ1-1
D gene: TRBD1
clone size: once
V gene: TRBV30
CDR3 protein: CAWDGTGGLNTEAFF
CDR3 DNA: TGTGCCTGGGATGGGACAGGGGGTCTGAACACTGAAGCTTTCTTT

J gene: TRBJ1-1
D gene: -
clone size: -
V gene: TRBV9
CDR3 protein: CASSVNPGSNTEAFF
CDR3 DNA: TGTGCCAGCAGCGTAAATCCGGGATCGAACACTGAAGCTTTCTTT

J gene: TRBJ2-5
D gene: TRBD1
clone size: -
V gene: TRBV5-6
CDR3 protein: CASSSLDRGGETQYF
CDR3 DNA: TGTGCCAGCAGCTCCCTGGACAGGGGAGGAGAGACCCAGTACTTC

J gene: TRBJ1-1
D gene: -
clone size: -
V gene: TRBV4-2
CDR3 protein: CASSQGGRAGLMNTEAFF
CDR3 DNA: TGTGCCAGCAGCCAAGGAGGGAGGGCAGGGTTGATGAACACTGAAGCTTTCTTT